This TCR beta chain comes out of a study of blood T cells in healthy people across ages. A J-beta primer mix and a sample-barcoded 5' primer were used in a second PCR of about 7 to 11 cycles. Researchers report that each sample yielded at least 3 million CDR3-containing paired-end reads. One entry per CDR3 protein, called by TCRdb with MiXCR from the 5' RACE reads. The data hold hundreds of thousands of distinct CDR3 sequences, with 25% observed a single time. The table lists this clonotype with a few counts. There are 16 residues in the CDR3. V dropped 0 bases and J dropped 3; count of bases not matched to a gene: 5. Germline-derived CDR1 and CDR2 are SGHRS and YFSETQ. This sample was also put to use in a study of T cells of mothers and their children. That report notes: Per mother, over 9 million TCR beta CDR3 reads were obtained; per child, a few million. Slightly higher but non-significant overlap marked related mother-child pairs versus unrelated pairs. No persistent microchimeric T cell clones were detected at around 100 clones per million clonotypes sensitivity.

J is TRBJ2-3 and V is TRBV5-1, with 9 bases lining up with TRBD2. The TCR originated in a boy younger than 18 in good health. The sequenced material came from blood. CDR3 DNA sequence: TGCGCCAGCAGCTTGGCCCTAGCGGGAAAGACAGATACGCAGTATTTT. It encodes CASSLALAGKTDTQYF.